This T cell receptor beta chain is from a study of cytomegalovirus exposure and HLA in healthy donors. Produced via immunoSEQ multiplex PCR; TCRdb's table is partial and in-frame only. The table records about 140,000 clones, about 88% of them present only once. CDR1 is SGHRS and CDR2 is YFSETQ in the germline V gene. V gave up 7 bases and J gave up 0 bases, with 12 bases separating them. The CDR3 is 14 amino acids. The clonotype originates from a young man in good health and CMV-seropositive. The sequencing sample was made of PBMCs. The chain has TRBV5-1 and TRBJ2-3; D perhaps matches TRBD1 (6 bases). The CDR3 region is CASRGQLSTDTQYF. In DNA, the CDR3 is TGCGCCAGCCGGGGACAACTTAGCACAGATACGCAGTATTTT.